This TCR beta chain was recovered during a study of long-term antiretroviral therapy in people with HIV. Points from the study as a whole: Spans of CDR3 length were tighter for HIV repertoires than for controls. ART was followed by higher diversity that remained below transplant donor controls. No data on ART adherence, viral resistance or therapy changes.

Specimens carried 1-10 million cryopreserved PBMC before DNA extraction. The CDR3 sequence is 15 residues long. Germline CDR1 and CDR2: SGHRS and YFSETQ. The V end lost 2 bases, the J end lost 2 bases, and 11 bases lay between the germline ends. This was the immunoSEQ v3.0 assay at survey level. Measured with immunoSEQ multiplex PCR; TCRdb has only the in-frame clones, and not every one. The sample lists tens of thousands of clones; approximately 86% were seen once. In regard to this clone: The antigen remains undetermined.

The chain carries TRBV5-1 and TRBJ1-5; D is unresolved. Sequencing was performed on unsorted PBMCs, taken 0.1 years before starting antiretroviral therapy. This receptor was obtained from a woman aged 50 to 65 with HIV. For the CDR3, the DNA is TGCGCCAGCAGCTTTTCGGATCCCGGCAATCAGCCCCAGCATTTT. It is translated as CASSFSDPGNQPQHF.